This T cell receptor beta chain was identified during a study of shared clonotypes between healthy human individuals. Study overall: Each donor's CD4 naive and CD4 memory cells filled three plates apiece, CD8 naive two, and CD8 memory one. General study results and limits: In the sorted subsets, rarefaction showed sequencing was incomplete despite large depth.

The assay was immunoSEQ multiplex PCR, and TCRdb's table has in-frame clones only and misses some. The sample holds about 2 million clones; less than 95% are singletons and the top ten take 1% to 1.5%. CD8 cells classed as naive were CD45RO-negative and positively selected for CCR7, excluding terminally differentiated effector memory CD45RA+ cells. The germline CDR1 and CDR2 sequences are LNHNV and YYDKDF (reference sequence). CDR3 length: 12 amino acids. Deletions cut 3 bases from V and 7 bases from J, with 10 bases between. Regarding this clone: Its cognate antigen is unknown.

This TCR was sampled from a man aged 18 to 29 in good health. The V call is TRBV15, the J call TRBJ2-7; D gene uncertain. Sequencing used naive CD8+ T cells sorted from blood. CDR3 bases: TGTGCCACCAGCAGTGAGGTGGGAGAGCAGTACTTC. It is translated as CATSSEVGEQYF. The full variable domain, with the rest looked up from reference TRBV15 and TRBJ2-7, is DAMVIQNPRYQVTQFGKPVTLSCSQTLNHNVMYWYQQKSSQAPKLLFHYYDKDFNNEADTPDNFQSRRPNTSFCFLDIRSPGLGDTAMYLCATSSEVGEQYFGPGTRLTVT.